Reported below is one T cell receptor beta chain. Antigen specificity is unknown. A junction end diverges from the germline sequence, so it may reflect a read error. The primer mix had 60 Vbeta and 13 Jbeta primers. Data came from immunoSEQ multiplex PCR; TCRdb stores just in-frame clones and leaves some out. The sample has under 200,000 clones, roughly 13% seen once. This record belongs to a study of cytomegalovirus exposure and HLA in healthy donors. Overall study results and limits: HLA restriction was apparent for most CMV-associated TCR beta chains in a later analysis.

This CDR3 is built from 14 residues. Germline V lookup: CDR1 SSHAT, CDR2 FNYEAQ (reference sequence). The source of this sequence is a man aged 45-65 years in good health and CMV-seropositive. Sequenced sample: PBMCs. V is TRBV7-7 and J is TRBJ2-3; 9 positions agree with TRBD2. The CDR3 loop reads CASSPSGGTDTQYF. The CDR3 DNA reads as TGTGCTAGCAGCCCTAGCGGGGGCACAGATACGCAGTATTTT.